These 22 T cell receptor beta chains originate from one sample sequenced in a study of cytomegalovirus exposure and HLA in healthy donors. The PCR was carried out with 60 Vbeta primers and 13 Jbeta primers. The data were produced by immunoSEQ multiplex PCR, yet TCRdb's version contains in-frame clones alone and is incomplete. The profile shows 150,000 to 200,000 clones, approximately 80% of them singletons. Material for sequencing was PBMCs. These receptors were obtained from a woman under 30 in good health and CMV-seropositive.

Only one count was recorded for this clone. The chain has TRBV7-3 and TRBJ2-3; TRBD1 matches 8 bases. Unmatched junction bases numbered 5, after V lost 5 bases and J lost 1 base. The CDR3 runs to 15 residues. The germline gives CDR1 SGHTA, CDR2 FQGTGA. CDR3 amino acids: CASSVRTGRTDTQYF. CDR3 nucleotide sequence: TGTGCCAGCAGCGTAAGGACAGGGCGCACAGATACGCAGTATTTT. Together with reference TRBV7-3 and TRBJ2-3, the CDR3 gives the full variable domain: GAGVSQTPSNKVTEKGKYVELRCDPISGHTALYWYRQSLGQGPEFLIYFQGTGAADDSGLPNDRFFAVRPEGSVSTLKIQRTERGDSAVYLCASSVRTGRTDTQYFGPGTRLTVL.

The chain couples TRBV20-1 to TRBJ2-5; no reliable D call. CDR3 length: 11 residues. Germline V gene lookup returns CDR1 DFQATT and CDR2 SNEGSKA (reference sequence). V lost 0 bases and J lost 7, with 6 bases in between. CDR3 sequence (DNA): TGCAGTGCTAGAGATCAGGTGACCCAGTACTTC. Encoded protein: CSARDQVTQYF.

V gene TRBV6-5 combines with J gene TRBJ2-2, with TRBD2 matching over 8 bases. The CDR3 loop spans 14 amino acids. In germline, CDR1 is MNHEY, CDR2 SVGAGI. V lost 8 bases and J lost 2; bases outside the gene matches: 4. The DNA of the CDR3 is TGTGCCAGCGCCGGGGGGGCTAACACCGGGGAGCTGTTTTTT. Amino acid sequence: CASAGGANTGELFF.

A remark on this clone: The germline gene is not matched at one end of the junction; a read error may be the cause. J is TRBJ2-5 and V is TRBV5-1; possibly TRBD2 for D (5 bases). The CDR3 totals 14 residues. CDR1 is SGHRS, CDR2 YFSETQ, per germline. The CDR3 DNA is TGCGCCAGCAGCTTGTCGCTAGCACAAGAGGCCCAGTACTTC. Amino acid sequence: CASSLSLAQEAQYF. The full variable domain, rest sourced from reference TRBV5-1 and TRBJ2-5, is KAGVTQTPRYLIKTRGQQVTLSCSPISGHRSVSWYQQTPGQGLQFLFEYFSETQRNKGNFPGRFSGRQFSNSRSEMNVSTLELGDSALYLCASSLSLAQEAQYFGPGTRLLVL.

The chain employs TRBV19 and TRBJ2-7, with a tentative D call TRBD2 (7 bases). Between the trimmed V and J ends, which lost 3 bases and 4 bases, there was a span of 22 bases. This CDR3 is 17 amino acids long. Germline V gene sequence: CDR1 LNHDA, CDR2 SQIVND (reference sequence). CDR3 DNA sequence: TGTGCCAGTAGTATCGGATCTGGTAGCCGGGGGGCATACGAGCAGTACTTC. Amino acid sequence: CASSIGSGSRGAYEQYF.

V gene TRBV7-3 combines with J gene TRBJ2-1, with D possibly being TRBD1 (6 bases). Trimming removed 2 bases from V and 1 base from J, with 12 bases in between. The germline V gene encodes CDR1 SGHTA and CDR2 FQGTGA. The CDR3 loop spans 16 amino acids. Here the CDR3 reads CASSLGSQGSYNEQFF. CDR3 DNA: TGTGCCAGCAGCTTAGGATCGCAGGGGTCCTACAATGAGCAGTTCTTC.

V usage is TRBV19 and J usage is TRBJ2-1, with 10 bases matching TRBD1. The length of the CDR3 is 15 residues. The ends lost 7 bases at V and 4 bases at J; junction bases unmatched: 7. Germline V gene data show CDR1 as LNHDA and CDR2 as SQIVND (reference sequence). This chain's CDR3 is CASTGTGVGYNEQFF. CDR3 DNA sequence: TGTGCCAGTACCGGGACAGGGGTTGGTTACAATGAGCAGTTCTTC.

The chain is built from TRBV7-9 and TRBJ2-7; weak D call: TRBD1 (6 bases). The CDR3 is 12 residues long. The ends were cut back, 1 base at V and 7 bases at J, with 8 bases in the middle. Germline CDR1 reads SEHNR; CDR2 reads FQNEAQ (reference sequence). The CDR3 reads CASSLDREEQYF. DNA of the CDR3: TGTGCCAGCAGCTTAGACAGGGAAGAGCAGTACTTC.

This clone was found once. This chain joins TRBV5-4 and TRBJ1-1; D unclear. The V and J ends lost 5 bases and 0 bases respectively, with 8 bases between them. CDR1 SGHNT and CDR2 YYREEE come from the germline V gene (reference sequence). The CDR3 consists of 13 residues. The CDR3 DNA is TGTGCCAGCAGTTCCGGGTTGAACACTGAAGCTTTCTTT. Translating gives CASSSGLNTEAFF.

The rearrangement uses TRBV4-2 and TRBJ1-4; tentatively, D is TRBD1 (6 bases). V was trimmed by 1 base and J by 4 bases, leaving 13 bases between them. The CDR3 consists of 16 residues. The germline V gene encodes CDR1 LGHNA and CDR2 YNFKEQ. CDR3 coding DNA: TGTGCCAGCAGCCAAGGACGGGACATACTTAATGAAAAACTGTTTTTT. It translates to CASSQGRDILNEKLFF.

The rearrangement joins TRBV5-1 to TRBJ2-1; 10 bases match TRBD1. Germline lookup yields CDR1 SGHRS and CDR2 YFSETQ. V lost 3 bases and J lost 7; bases outside the gene matches: 7. The CDR3 is 15 residues long. CDR3 protein: CASSWPGQGTNEQFF. CDR3 DNA sequence: TGCGCCAGCAGCTGGCCGGGACAGGGGACAAATGAGCAGTTCTTC.

The chain couples TRBV11-2 to TRBJ2-1; 7 bases agree with TRBD1. CDR1 and CDR2 from the germline V gene are SGHAT and FQNNGV. The CDR3 contains 14 residues. Trimming at V came to 5 bases and at J to 5 bases, leaving 6 bases not matched to a gene. The CDR3, as DNA: TGTGCCAGCAGCCCACACAGGGGACACAATGAGCAGTTCTTC. Translating gives CASSPHRGHNEQFF. Full variable domain (missing parts from reference TRBV11-2 and TRBJ2-1): EAGVAQSPRYKIIEKRQSVAFWCNPISGHATLYWYQQILGQGPKLLIQFQNNGVVDDSQLPKDRFSAERLKGVDSTLKIQPAKLEDSAVYLCASSPHRGHNEQFFGPGTRLTVL.

Regarding this clone: This same CDR3 is encoded by further DNA sequences in the sample. The chain joins TRBV7-6 to TRBJ2-3; no clear D. The V end lost 3 bases, the J end lost 2 bases, and 3 bases lay between the germline ends. Germline V lookup: CDR1 SGHVS, CDR2 FNYEAQ. The CDR3 has 12 residues. The CDR3 is CASSFLTDTQYF. CDR3 bases: TGTGCCAGCAGCTTCCTCACAGATACGCAGTATTTT.

This clone was observed a single time. The rearrangement uses TRBV5-1 and TRBJ1-2, with D perhaps matching TRBD1 (6 bases). V shed 2 bases and J shed 3 bases, with 11 bases lying between them. The V gene's germline CDR1 is SGHRS and CDR2 YFSETQ. The CDR3 runs to 14 residues. The CDR3 spells CASSFGGADYGYTF. The CDR3 DNA follows: TGCGCCAGCAGCTTCGGGGGGGCAGACTATGGCTACACCTTC.

The chain recombines TRBV18 with TRBJ2-5, with 8 bases matching TRBD1. Germline-derived CDR1 and CDR2 are KGHSH and LQKENI. Trimming at V came to 0 bases and at J to 4 bases, leaving 4 bases not matched to a gene. CDR3 length equals 15 residues. CDR3 nucleotide sequence: TGTGCCAGCTCACCACCTGGACAGGGTAGAGAGACCCAGTACTTC. Translation gives CASSPPGQGRETQYF. Drawing the rest from reference TRBV18 and TRBJ2-5, the complete variable domain is NAGVMQNPRHLVRRRGQEARLRCSPMKGHSHVYWYRQLPEEGLKFMVYLQKENIIDESGMPKERFSAEFPKEGPSILRIQQVVRGDSAAYFCASSPPGQGRETQYFGPGTRLLVL.

The rearrangement links TRBV7-9 to TRBJ2-3; 8 nucleotides line up with TRBD1. There are 15 residues in the CDR3. Germline V lookup: CDR1 SEHNR, CDR2 FQNEAQ (reference sequence). J lost 0 bases, V lost 4 bases, and 3 bases had no gene match. Here the CDR3 DNA reads TGTGCCAGCAGCTCGAGGACAGGGAGCACAGATACGCAGTATTTT. Translation gives CASSSRTGSTDTQYF.

This rearrangement joins TRBV5-1 to TRBJ1-2, with TRBD1 as a possible D gene (5 bases). V was cut by 0 bases and J by 2 bases, with 14 bases left in between. CDR3 length: 16 residues. CDR1 is SGHRS and CDR2 is YFSETQ in the germline V gene. The CDR3 is CASSLAPRQTNYGYTF. The CDR3, as DNA: TGCGCCAGCAGCTTGGCTCCCCGACAGACGAACTATGGCTACACCTTC.

The chain recombines TRBV5-4 with TRBJ1-2, with 7 bases matching TRBD1. Germline CDR1 reads SGHNT; CDR2 reads YYREEE (reference sequence). The CDR3 is made up of 15 amino acids. The trim removed 7 bases at V and 2 bases at J, leaving 11 bases unmatched. The CDR3 sequence is CASAPRDRRNYGYTF. The DNA for the CDR3 is TGTGCCAGCGCCCCCCGGGACAGAAGAAACTATGGCTACACCTTC. Variable domain in full (rest from reference TRBV5-4 and TRBJ1-2): ETGVTQSPTHLIKTRGQQVTLRCSSQSGHNTVSWYQQALGQGPQFIFQYYREEENGRGNFPPRFSGLQFPNYSSELNVNALELDDSALYLCASAPRDRRNYGYTFGSGTRLTVV.

This sequence joins TRBV6-1 and TRBJ2-7, with D uncertain. The CDR3 is made up of 13 amino acids. Trimming stripped 2 bases from V and 3 bases from J, with 8 bases between. Germline-derived CDR1 and CDR2 are MNHNS and SASEGT. The chain's CDR3 is CASSENWSYEQYV. In DNA form, the CDR3 reads TGTGCCAGCAGTGAAAATTGGAGCTACGAGCAGTACGTC.

V gene TRBV2 combines with J gene TRBJ1-1, with D uncertain. The germline V and J ends were trimmed by 7 bases and 7 bases, with 10 bases remaining between them. The CDR3 has 11 amino acids. Germline V gene sequence: CDR1 SNHLY, CDR2 FYNNEI. The CDR3 bases are TGTGCCAGCATGGCCGCTGTTGAAGCTTTCTTT. The encoded protein is CASMAAVEAFF.

This chain uses TRBV11-3 with TRBJ2-5; 8 bases match TRBD2. The CDR3 spans 15 residues. CDR1 SGHNT and CDR2 YENEEA come from the germline V gene. Germline trimming cut 4 bases from V and 4 bases from J; bases unmatched to any gene: 8. CDR3 sequence: CASSSWTAGGETQYF. The CDR3 nucleotides are TGTGCCAGCAGCTCCTGGACCGCGGGAGGAGAGACCCAGTACTTC. The full variable domain, in which reference TRBV11-3 and TRBJ2-5 provide the parts outside the CDR3, is EAGVVQSPRYKIIEKKQPVAFWCNPISGHNTLYWYLQNLGQGPELLIRYENEEAVDDSQLPKDRFSAERLKGVDSTLKIQPAELGDSAVYLCASSSWTAGGETQYFGPGTRLLVL.

The genes are TRBV6-5 and TRBJ2-5; D gene uncertain. V lost 1 base and J 2 bases, leaving 5 bases between the germline ends. The CDR3 is 13 residues long. CDR1 is MNHEY, CDR2 SVGAGI, per germline. The CDR3 region has the DNA TGTGCCAGCAGTTACTACGGGCAAGAGACCCAGTACTTC. This encodes CASSYYGQETQYF.